These T cell receptor beta chains were read from a single sample in a study of cytomegalovirus exposure and HLA in healthy donors. Produced via immunoSEQ multiplex PCR; TCRdb's table is partial and in-frame only. The sample consists of over 120,000 clones, around 72% of them appearing once. The specimen sequenced was PBMCs. Every receptor here comes from a man between 18 and 29 years old in good health and CMV-seropositive. The CDR3 runs from the conserved cysteine through the conserved F or W. Each record gives: V gene, J gene, clone size, D gene, CDR3 DNA, CDR3 protein. D genes are given only for firm matches. The listing skips clone size in some rows; elsewhere it reads once, few, many or a size class.

TRBV2	TRBJ2-5	.	TRBD1	TGTGCCAGCAGTGGAGACAGGGGCCAAGAGACCCAGTACTTC	CASSGDRGQETQYF
TRBV7-2	TRBJ2-7	few	TRBD1	TGTGCCAGCAGCTTACACCGGGACAGCTCCTACGAGCAGTACTTC	CASSLHRDSSYEQYF
TRBV29-1	TRBJ2-2	.	.	TGCAGCGCTCAGCAGACTTTCACCGGGGAGCTGTTTTTT	CSAQQTFTGELFF
TRBV2	TRBJ1-2	.	.	TGTGCCAGCAGTGAAGAGGGCCGCTGGGGCGGCTACACCTTC	CASSEEGRWGGYTF
TRBV7-9	TRBJ1-4	.	.	TGTGCCAGCAGCCTAGGTACCAGAACTAATGAAAAACTGTTTTTT	CASSLGTRTNEKLFF
TRBV27	TRBJ2-1	few	TRBD2	TGTGCCAGCTCCCCTGGGAGGCTAGCGGGGGGAAATGAGCAGTTCTTC	CASSPGRLAGGNEQFF
TRBV4-1	TRBJ1-5	few	.	TGCGCCAGCAGCCAATTTGACTACCGTAGTAGCAATCAGCCCCAGCATTTT	CASSQFDYRSSNQPQHF
TRBV7-9	TRBJ2-7	.	.	TGTGCCAGCAGCCCGAGACCAGGGAGGGAGCAGTACTTC	CASSPRPGREQYF
TRBV6-5	TRBJ1-1	.	.	TGTGCCAGCAGTTACGGCGGCGGCATGAACACTGAAGCTTTCTTT	CASSYGGGMNTEAFF
TRBV7-3	TRBJ2-1	few	TRBD2	TGTGCCAGCAGCTTAAACCTTCGGCGGGAGGGTCGGGCGGAGCAGTTCTTC	CASSLNLRREGRAEQFF
TRBV4-2	TRBJ2-3	.	.	TGTGCCAGCGGGGAAGGGAGGTCACAATTAAGAACAGATACGCAGTATTTT	CASGEGRSQLRTDTQYF
TRBV18	TRBJ1-1	few	.	TGTGCCAGCTCACCACTTGACAGTATGAACACTGAAGCTTTCTTT	CASSPLDSMNTEAFF
TRBV19	TRBJ1-5	.	TRBD1	TGTGCCAGTAGCAGGGGGCGCGGCAATCAGCCCCAGCATTTT	CASSRGRGNQPQHF
TRBV7-2	TRBJ1-2	.	TRBD1	TGTGCCAGCAGCGGGGACAGGAACTATGGCTACACCTTC	CASSGDRNYGYTF
TRBV9	TRBJ2-1	.	.	TGTGCCAGCAGCGTAGAAGGGGGAGTGGGCGATGAGCAGTTCTTC	CASSVEGGVGDEQFF
TRBV5-1	TRBJ1-4	.	TRBD1	TGCGCCAGCAGCCAAAGACAGGGAAATGAAAAACTGTTTTTT	CASSQRQGNEKLFF
TRBV7-7	TRBJ2-1	.	TRBD1	TGTGCTAGCAGCCCGGGGGGACAGGGACACTCCTACAATGAGCAGTTCTTC	CASSPGGQGHSYNEQFF
TRBV19	TRBJ1-2	once	.	TGTGCCAGTAGTATTTCCGGGGAGATCTATGGCTACACCTTC	CASSISGEIYGYTF
TRBV19	TRBJ1-2	.	.	TGTGCCAGTAGTATCTCCGGGACAAACTATGGCTACACCTTC	CASSISGTNYGYTF
TRBV18	TRBJ1-4	.	TRBD1	TGTGCCAGCTCACATGACAGGGTCAGCAGTCTGTTTTTT	CASSHDRVSSLFF